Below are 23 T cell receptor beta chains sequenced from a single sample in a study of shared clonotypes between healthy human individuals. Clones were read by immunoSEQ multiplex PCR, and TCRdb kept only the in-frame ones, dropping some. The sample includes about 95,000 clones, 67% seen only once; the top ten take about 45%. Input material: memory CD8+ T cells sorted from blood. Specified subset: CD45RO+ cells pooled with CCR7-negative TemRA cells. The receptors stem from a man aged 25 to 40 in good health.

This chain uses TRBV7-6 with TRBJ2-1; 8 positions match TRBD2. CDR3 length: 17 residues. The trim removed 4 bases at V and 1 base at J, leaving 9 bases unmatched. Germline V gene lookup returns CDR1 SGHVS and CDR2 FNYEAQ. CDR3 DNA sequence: TGTGCCAGCAGCTCCGAAACTAGCGGACCTTCCTACAATGAGCAGTTCTTC. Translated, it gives CASSSETSGPSYNEQFF.

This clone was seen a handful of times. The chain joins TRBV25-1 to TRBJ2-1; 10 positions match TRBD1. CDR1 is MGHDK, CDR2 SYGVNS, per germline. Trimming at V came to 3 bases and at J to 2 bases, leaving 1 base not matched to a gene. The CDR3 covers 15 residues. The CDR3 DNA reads TGTGCCAGCAGTGAGACAGGGGGCGCCTACAATGAGCAGTTCTTC. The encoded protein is CASSETGGAYNEQFF.

Here the CDR3 reads CAISERNSPKEQYF. Written as DNA, the CDR3 is TGTGCCATCAGTGAAAGGAACTCCCCTAAGGAGCAGTACTTC. This sequence joins TRBV10-3 and TRBJ2-7; D is unclear. This CDR3 is built from 14 residues. V lost 3 bases and J lost 7, with 16 bases in between. Germline-derived CDR1 and CDR2 are ENHRY and SYGVKD.

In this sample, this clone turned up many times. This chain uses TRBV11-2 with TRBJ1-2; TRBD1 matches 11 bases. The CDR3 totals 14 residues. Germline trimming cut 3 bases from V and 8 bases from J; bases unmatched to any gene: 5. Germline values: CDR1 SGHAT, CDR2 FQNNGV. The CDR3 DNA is TGTGCCAGCAGCTTCGGGACAGGGGGTGAAGGCTACACCTTC. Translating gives CASSFGTGGEGYTF.

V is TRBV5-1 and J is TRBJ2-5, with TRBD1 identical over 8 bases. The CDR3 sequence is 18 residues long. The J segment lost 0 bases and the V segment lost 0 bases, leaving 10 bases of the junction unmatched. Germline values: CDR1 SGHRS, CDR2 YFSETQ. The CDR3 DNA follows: TGCGCCAGCAGCTTGGGGGGAAACAGGGGGTTGAACCAAGAGACCCAGTACTTC. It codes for CASSLGGNRGLNQETQYF.

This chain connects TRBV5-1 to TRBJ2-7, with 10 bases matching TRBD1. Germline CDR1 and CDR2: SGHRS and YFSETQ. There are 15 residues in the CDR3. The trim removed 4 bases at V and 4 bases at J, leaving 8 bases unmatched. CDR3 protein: CASSLRQGAAYEQYF. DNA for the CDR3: TGCGCCAGCAGCCTAAGACAGGGGGCAGCTTACGAGCAGTACTTC.

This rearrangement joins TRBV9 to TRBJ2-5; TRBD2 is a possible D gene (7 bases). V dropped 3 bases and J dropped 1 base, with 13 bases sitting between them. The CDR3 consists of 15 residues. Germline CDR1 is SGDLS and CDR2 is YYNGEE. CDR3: CASSAEGGVQETQYF. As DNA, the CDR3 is TGTGCCAGCAGCGCCGAAGGGGGGGTCCAAGAGACCCAGTACTTC.

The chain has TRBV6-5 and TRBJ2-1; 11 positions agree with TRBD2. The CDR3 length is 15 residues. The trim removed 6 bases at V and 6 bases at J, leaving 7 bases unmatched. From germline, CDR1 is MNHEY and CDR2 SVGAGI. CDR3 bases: TGTGCCAGCAGCCCCATAGCGGGAGGGCCCAATGAGCAGTTCTTC. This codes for CASSPIAGGPNEQFF.

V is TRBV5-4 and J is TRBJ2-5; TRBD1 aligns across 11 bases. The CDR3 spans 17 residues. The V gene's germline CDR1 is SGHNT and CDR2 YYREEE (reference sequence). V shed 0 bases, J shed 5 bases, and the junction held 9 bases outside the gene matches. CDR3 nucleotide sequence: TGTGCCAGCAGCTTGGCTCAGGGACAGGGGGTTTGGGAGACCCAGTACTTC. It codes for CASSLAQGQGVWETQYF.

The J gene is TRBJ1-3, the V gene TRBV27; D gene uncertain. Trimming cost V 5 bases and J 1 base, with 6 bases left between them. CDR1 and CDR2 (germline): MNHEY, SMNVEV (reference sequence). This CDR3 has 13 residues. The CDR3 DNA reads TGTGCCAGCAGTCTAAATTCTGGAAACACCATATATTTT. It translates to CASSLNSGNTIYF.

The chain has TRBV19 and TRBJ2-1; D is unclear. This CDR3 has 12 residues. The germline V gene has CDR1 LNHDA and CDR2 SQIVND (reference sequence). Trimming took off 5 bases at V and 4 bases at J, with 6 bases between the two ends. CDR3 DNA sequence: TGTGCCAGTAGTTCGACATACAATGAGCAGTTCTTC. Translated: CASSSTYNEQFF.

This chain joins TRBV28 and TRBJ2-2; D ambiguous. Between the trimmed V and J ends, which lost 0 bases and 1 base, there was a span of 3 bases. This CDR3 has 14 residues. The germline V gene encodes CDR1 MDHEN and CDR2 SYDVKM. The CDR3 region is CASSLWENTGELFF. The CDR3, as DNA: TGTGCCAGCAGTTTATGGGAGAACACCGGGGAGCTGTTTTTT.

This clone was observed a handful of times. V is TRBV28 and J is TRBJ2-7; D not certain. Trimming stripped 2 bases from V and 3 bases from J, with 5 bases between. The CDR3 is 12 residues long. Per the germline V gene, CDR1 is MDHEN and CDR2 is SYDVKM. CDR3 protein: CASSLRVYEQYF. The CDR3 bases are TGTGCCAGCAGTTTACGGGTCTACGAGCAGTACTTC.

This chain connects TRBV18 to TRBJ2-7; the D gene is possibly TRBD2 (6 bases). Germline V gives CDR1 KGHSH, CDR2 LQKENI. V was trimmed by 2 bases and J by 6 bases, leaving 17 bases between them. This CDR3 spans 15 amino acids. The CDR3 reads CASSPAGGNQGEQYF. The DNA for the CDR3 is TGTGCCAGCTCACCAGCTGGGGGGAATCAGGGCGAGCAGTACTTC.

DNA for the CDR3: TGCAGCGCCCCCCTGACTAGCGACCAAACCTACGAGCAGTACTTC. It specifies CSAPLTSDQTYEQYF. The rearrangement joins TRBV29-1 to TRBJ2-7, with 8 bases aligning to TRBD2. Germline-derived CDR1 and CDR2 are SQVTM and ANQGSEA. V lost 7 bases to trimming and J lost 2 bases; unmatched junction nucleotides: 13. The CDR3 runs 15 residues.

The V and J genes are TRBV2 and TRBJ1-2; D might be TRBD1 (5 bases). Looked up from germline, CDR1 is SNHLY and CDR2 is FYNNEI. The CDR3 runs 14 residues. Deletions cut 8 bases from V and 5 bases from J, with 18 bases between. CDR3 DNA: TGTGCCAGCTACCGAGACAGTCCAATATATGGCTACACCTTC. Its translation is CASYRDSPIYGYTF.

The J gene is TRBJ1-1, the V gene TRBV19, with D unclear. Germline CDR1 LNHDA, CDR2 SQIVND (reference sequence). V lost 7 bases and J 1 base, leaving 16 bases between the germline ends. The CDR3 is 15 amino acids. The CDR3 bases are TGTGCCAGTAACGGGTTTGGGGTGGGGAACACTGAAGCTTTCTTT. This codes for CASNGFGVGNTEAFF. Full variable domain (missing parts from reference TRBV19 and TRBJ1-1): DGGITQSPKYLFRKEGQNVTLSCEQNLNHDAMYWYRQDPGQGLRLIYYSQIVNDFQKGDIAEGYSVSREKKESFPLTVTSAQKNPTAFYLCASNGFGVGNTEAFFGQGTRLTVV.

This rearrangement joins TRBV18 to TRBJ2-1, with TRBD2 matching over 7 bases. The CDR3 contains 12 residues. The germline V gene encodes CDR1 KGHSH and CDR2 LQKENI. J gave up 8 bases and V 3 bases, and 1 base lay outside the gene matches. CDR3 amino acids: CASSPGGYEQFF. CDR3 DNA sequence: TGTGCCAGCTCACCGGGAGGGTATGAGCAGTTCTTC.

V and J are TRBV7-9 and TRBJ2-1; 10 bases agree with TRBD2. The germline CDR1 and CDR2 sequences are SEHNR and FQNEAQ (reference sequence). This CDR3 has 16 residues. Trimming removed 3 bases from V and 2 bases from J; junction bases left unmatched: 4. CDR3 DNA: TGTGCCAGCAGCTTCGGGACTAGCGAACCCTACAATGAGCAGTTCTTC. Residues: CASSFGTSEPYNEQFF.

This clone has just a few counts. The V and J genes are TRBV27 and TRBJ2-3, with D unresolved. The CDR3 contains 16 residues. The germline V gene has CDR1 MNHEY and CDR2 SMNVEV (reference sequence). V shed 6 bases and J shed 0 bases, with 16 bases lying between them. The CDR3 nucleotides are TGTGCCAGCAGCCCCCCCCGGGCGGTAAGCACAGATACGCAGTATTTT. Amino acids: CASSPPRAVSTDTQYF.

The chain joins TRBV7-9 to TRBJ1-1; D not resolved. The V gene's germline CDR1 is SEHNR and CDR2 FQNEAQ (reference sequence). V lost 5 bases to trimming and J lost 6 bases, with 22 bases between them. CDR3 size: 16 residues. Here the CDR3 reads CASSAASDGLGAEAFF. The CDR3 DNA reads TGTGCCAGCAGCGCCGCGAGCGACGGGCTGGGCGCTGAAGCTTTCTTT.

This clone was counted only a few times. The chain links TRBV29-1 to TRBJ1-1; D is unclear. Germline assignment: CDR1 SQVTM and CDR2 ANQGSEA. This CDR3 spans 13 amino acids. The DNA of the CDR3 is TGCAGTGTATTCGACGTCGAGAACACTGAAGCTTTCTTT. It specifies CSVFDVENTEAFF.

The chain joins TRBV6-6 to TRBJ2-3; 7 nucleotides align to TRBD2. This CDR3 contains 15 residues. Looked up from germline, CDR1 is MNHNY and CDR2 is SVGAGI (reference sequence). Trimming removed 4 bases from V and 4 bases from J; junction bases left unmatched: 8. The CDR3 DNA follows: TGTGCCAGCAGTTTCAACAGCGGGATGGCAGATACGCAGTATTTT. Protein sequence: CASSFNSGMADTQYF.